The entry that follows covers one T cell receptor (beta chain) sequence. Sequencing was performed with immunoSEQ multiplex PCR; in TCRdb, only in-frame clones are kept and a portion is missing. The sample holds 40,000 or so clones, almost 95% seen once. The data derive from a study of T cell changes during pregnancy in multiple sclerosis. J lost 10 bases, V lost 5 bases, and 10 bases had no gene match. CDR1 and CDR2 from the germline V gene are MDHEN and SYDVKM. This CDR3 spans 14 amino acids. The specimen was CD8+ T cells from peripheral blood mononuclear cells, collected in the third trimester of pregnancy. The chain recombines TRBV28 with TRBJ2-3; TRBD1 matches 9 bases. The origin of this receptor is a female donor with multiple sclerosis, enrolled in a pregnancy study. CDR3 region: CASSETGTGKAQYF. The CDR3 DNA reads as TGTGCCAGCAGTGAAACCGGGACAGGGAAGGCGCAGTATTTT.